This T cell receptor beta chain was documented in a study of blood T cells in healthy people across ages. Study results and limitations: Both naive CD4+ cell counts and diversity were greater in long-lived donors than in aged donors.

A second PCR of about 6 to 11 cycles used a sample-barcoded 5' primer and a J-beta primer mix. TCRdb used MiXCR to reprocess the 5' RACE reads, holding one entry per CDR3 protein. The sample includes 750,000 to 950,000 distinct CDR3 sequences, roughly 24% seen only once; the top ten take under 3%. Around 10 milliliters of peripheral blood were drawn from each donor. Trimming removed 7 bases at V and 1 base at J, with 4 bases between. Germline lookup yields CDR1 MNHEY and CDR2 SVGAGI. The CDR3 is 11 residues long. Worth noting for this clonotype: Its antigen is undetermined.

The same sample was also used in a study of T cells of mothers and their children. According to that study: The donors comprised six children and their three healthy Caucasian mothers. Using the M1S primer, the second PCR added sample barcodes along with 2-4 random nucleotides.

Sequencing was done on a sample of blood. The gene calls are TRBV6-5 and TRBJ1-1; D is unresolved. This sequence originates from a boy between 10 and 17 years old in good health. The CDR3, as DNA: TGTGCCAGCACATGGAACACTGAAGCTTTCTTT. Protein: CASTWNTEAFF.